Given below is one T cell receptor beta chain in context. Its antigen is unknown. No much larger clonotype is one base removed from it; base qualities were not supplied. CDR1 MNHEY and CDR2 SVGEGT were looked up in the germline V gene. From the cysteine through the phenylalanine, the CDR3 covers 14 amino acids. Only the CDR3 portion is preserved as DNA: 42 bases, with reading frame beginning at the first base. V sheds 0 bases and J sheds 2 bases, leaving 8 bases between their ends. Receptors were amplified or captured by the immunoSEQ multiplex PCR assay. Sourced from immuneACCESS, this table was stored by TCRdb with only in-frame sequences that have V and J called. A share of the clones is absent; for the studies checked, an unresolved V gene accounts for under half, and the remainder has no known explanation. Within this sample are 150,000 or so clones, with over 85% of them counted one time only. More than 5% of the sample rests with the top ten.

The data belong to a study of control samples from healthy donors and cancer patients (TCRdb year 2020). This chain is built from TRBV6-2 or TRBV6-3 and TRBJ2-7; too little of a D gene remains to name it. Source material: blood. The receptor was isolated from a man younger than 35 in good health. CDR3 region: CASSYSNRAYEQYF. The DNA sequence reads TGTGCCAGCAGTTACTCGAACCGTGCCTACGAGCAGTACTTC.